This TCR beta chain was sequenced for a study of human T cells and chemical hapten exposure. Background on the study: The study lasted around 5 months, and patients were dosed weekly with diphenylcyclopropenone on the scalp throughout.

Unique molecular identifiers were linked by the library to individual cDNA molecules. Original handling: TCRs per sample had a median of approximately 88,000 and ranged from about 20,000 to 700,000. MiXCR, run by TCRdb on the RACE reads, gives a single entry per CDR3 protein. TCRdb's processing, not the authors' own work, is the source of the V and J calls. In the table there are about 84,000 distinct CDR3 sequences, approximately 10% of which are singletons. Time point in this sample: patch test 3, about 24 weeks after DPC sensitization. Regarding treatment: therapeutic diphenylcyclopropenone sensitization with weekly scalp DPC. Sequencing started from total RNA isolated from unfractionated whole blood. CDR1 and CDR2 from the germline V gene are MNHEY and SVGEGT. With 3 bases clipped from V and 8 bases from J, the junction kept 7 bases outside the gene matches. The CDR3 contains 14 residues.

Sequenced here: whole blood, sampled in connection with sensitization to the hapten diphenylcyclopropenone (DPC). This TCR was sampled from a woman in her forties or fifties with alopecia areata. Some clones in this sample may be carry-over from other donors' samples. This chain uses TRBV6-2 or TRBV6-3 with TRBJ2-4; 7 bases fit TRBD1. The CDR3 DNA sequence: TGTGCCAGCAGTTATGTGTCAGGGGGAGACATTCAGTACTTC. Translating it yields CASSYVSGGDIQYF.